Listed below are T cell receptor beta chains from one sample, sequenced in a study of blood T cell repertoires in COVID-19. Using immunoSEQ multiplex PCR, the repertoire was profiled, and TCRdb retains in-frame clones only, with some absent. The profile shows tens of thousands of clones, about 87% of them singletons. Sequenced input: peripheral blood. These receptor sequences come from a human donor with active COVID-19. The donor label of this sample is uncertain. Both conserved end residues are trimmed from each CDR3.

v_call	j_call	cdr3_aa
TRBV5-4	TRBJ2-3	ASSFGGRGDTQY
TRBV5-1	TRBJ2-7	ASSFRTGTGRYEQY
TRBV7-9	TRBJ1-1	ASSWNRGLTEAF
TRBV9	TRBJ2-5	ASSVGTQETQY
TRBV28	TRBJ1-5	ASSFEGQPQH
TRBV7-9	TRBJ1-2	ASSLAGQIYGYT
TRBV10-2	TRBJ1-1	ASRPGTPGGTEAF
TRBV14	TRBJ2-2	ASSRYLLANTGELF
TRBV30	TRBJ2-1	AWSSSGYNEQF
TRBV7-3	TRBJ1-1	ASSSFGQGTEAF
TRBV5-4	TRBJ2-5	ASSSQAQETQY
TRBV5-1	TRBJ2-6	ASSSWTGLSGANVLT
TRBV5-6	TRBJ2-3	ASTQAGGRSTDTQY
TRBV13	TRBJ2-7	ASSPQKTGPDSYEQY
TRBV2	TRBJ2-1	ASGGLGGSYNEQF
TRBV5-6	TRBJ2-7	ASSLFLPGYEQY
TRBV7-3	TRBJ2-6	ASSLYGGGWSSSGANVLT
TRBV25-1	TRBJ2-2	ASSITNTAPSELF
TRBV12-3/TRBV12-4	TRBJ2-7	ASNDDSSYEQY
TRBV6-2/TRBV6-3	TRBJ2-7	ASSDRYGGRPYEQY
TRBV2	TRBJ2-7	ASRRTGDPYEQY
TRBV5-3	TRBJ2-7	ARRRTSGSISYEQY
TRBV6-5	TRBJ1-2	AGHARYGYT
TRBV19	TRBJ2-2	ASRRYTGELF
TRBV2	TRBJ1-1	ASSGTGGRNTEAF
TRBV7-9	TRBJ1-4	ASSLGSGEGEKLF
TRBV5-4	TRBJ1-5	ASSLGPNKGSNQPQH
TRBV5-5	TRBJ2-7	ASSLVGQGATEQY
TRBV19	TRBJ2-7	ASRGEGLYEQY
TRBV19	TRBJ2-6	ASSRPGQENSGANVLT
TRBV18	TRBJ2-3	ASSPLQGAVDTQY
TRBV6-5	TRBJ1-2	ATWGFSSGYT
TRBV7-7	TRBJ2-5	ASSHTRGETQY
TRBV24-1	TRBJ2-1	ATSDRPGTSGYNEQF
TRBV3-1/TRBV3-2	TRBJ2-2	ASSQDTGDRVIPGELF
TRBV19	TRBJ1-1	ASSILTPTEAF
TRBV12-3/TRBV12-4	TRBJ2-1	ASRSNNEQF
TRBV19	TRBJ1-5	ASSKTGGTQPQH
TRBV12-3/TRBV12-4	TRBJ1-1	ASRGQGGTEAF
TRBV29-1	TRBJ2-2	SVDRGLSGELF
TRBV6-5	TRBJ2-3	ASSPGLADSDTQY
TRBV7-2	TRBJ1-4	ASSPEPGLSREKLF
TRBV30	TRBJ1-2	AWSGTGPYGYT
TRBV9	TRBJ2-7	ASSEGGQGPYEQY
TRBV6-5	TRBJ1-1	ASSFPIGGRLF
TRBV4-2	TRBJ2-1	ASSQETGTSLHNEQF
TRBV19	TRBJ2-7	ASRGGYEQY
TRBV6-5	TRBJ2-5	ASSPGLARSETQY
TRBV5-1	TRBJ2-7	ASSLAQGGEQY